A single sample gave rise to the 26 T cell receptor beta chains below, sequenced in a study of OX40 agonist ivuxolimab in advanced cancers. Repertoires were generated with immunoSEQ multiplex PCR, while TCRdb's copy carries only in-frame clones and drops some. The sample records about 49,000 clones, more than 75% being singletons. The sequencing used CD4+ or CD8+ T cells sorted from blood, collected in a trial of the OX40 agonist ivuxolimab. These TCRs come from an adult with an advanced solid tumor such as melanoma, head and neck, liver or kidney cancer.

This chain links TRBV5-1 with TRBJ2-3, with 12 positions matching TRBD2. V dropped 3 bases and J dropped 4; count of bases not matched to a gene: 6. The CDR3 spans 16 residues. CDR1 and CDR2 (germline): SGHRS, YFSETQ. The CDR3 sequence is CASSSLTSGSSDTQYF. CDR3 bases: TGCGCCAGCAGCTCCCTGACTAGCGGGAGTTCAGATACGCAGTATTTT. Full variable domain (rest looked up from reference TRBV5-1 and TRBJ2-3): KAGVTQTPRYLIKTRGQQVTLSCSPISGHRSVSWYQQTPGQGLQFLFEYFSETQRNKGNFPGRFSGRQFSNSRSEMNVSTLELGDSALYLCASSSLTSGSSDTQYFGPGTRLTVL.

In regard to this clone: Within the sample, other DNA sequences also encode this same CDR3. The CDR3 spells CASSPQGFQGNEQFF. In nucleotides, the CDR3 is TGTGCCAGCAGCCCCCAGGGGTTTCAGGGCAATGAGCAGTTCTTC. The chain recombines TRBV7-2 with TRBJ2-1; tentative D call: TRBD1 (6 bases). The germline V and J ends were trimmed by 5 bases and 6 bases, with 17 bases remaining between them. This CDR3 has 15 amino acids. The germline CDR1 and CDR2 sequences are SGHTA and FQGNSA.

The chain is built from TRBV9 and TRBJ2-3; the D gene is possibly TRBD1 (5 bases). The CDR3 contains 14 residues. V dropped 4 bases and J dropped 6 bases, with 15 bases sitting between them. The germline CDR1 and CDR2 sequences are SGDLS and YYNGEE. CDR3 bases: TGTGCCAGCAGCCCAGGGAATCCCTTCGATACGCAGTATTTT. It codes for CASSPGNPFDTQYF.

V and J are TRBV2 and TRBJ2-5; D not resolved. The germline V gene encodes CDR1 SNHLY and CDR2 FYNNEI. This CDR3 spans 13 amino acids. Trimming removed 6 bases at V and 1 base at J, with 9 bases between. CDR3 region: CASSQASQETQYF. CDR3 bases: TGTGCCAGCAGCCAGGCCAGCCAAGAGACCCAGTACTTC. The entire variable domain, with the rest obtained from reference TRBV2 and TRBJ2-5, is as follows: EPEVTQTPSHQVTQMGQEVILRCVPISNHLYFYWYRQILGQKVEFLVSFYNNEISEKSEIFDDQFSVERPDGSNFTLKIRSTKLEDSAMYFCASSQASQETQYFGPGTRLLVL.

The V call is TRBV27, the J call TRBJ1-5; D gene uncertain. The ends were cut back, 2 bases at V and 3 bases at J, with 5 bases in the middle. The CDR3 consists of 13 residues. Germline assignment: CDR1 MNHEY and CDR2 SMNVEV (reference sequence). CDR3 loop: CASSLRVNQPQHF. The CDR3 region has the DNA TGTGCCAGCAGTTTAAGGGTCAATCAGCCCCAGCATTTT.

This chain uses TRBV19 with TRBJ2-1; D assignment may be TRBD1 or TRBD2 (5 bases each). Germline-derived CDR1 and CDR2 are LNHDA and SQIVND (reference sequence). Deletions cut 0 bases from V and 8 bases from J, with 5 bases between. The CDR3 totals 12 residues. The CDR3 nucleotides are TGTGCCAGTAGTATAGAGGGGGATGAGCAGTTCTTC. It specifies CASSIEGDEQFF.

V and J are TRBV6-1 and TRBJ2-1, with D unclear. V lost 6 bases, J lost 6 bases, and 18 bases lay in between. CDR3 length equals 15 residues. Germline CDR1 MNHNS, CDR2 SASEGT. The CDR3: CASRTPFNLGNEQFF. The CDR3 DNA reads as TGTGCCAGCAGGACTCCCTTCAACCTGGGCAATGAGCAGTTCTTC.

The V call is TRBV29-1, the J call TRBJ2-1; D may match TRBD1 or TRBD2 (5 bases each). Per germline, CDR1 SQVTM and CDR2 ANQGSEA. The CDR3 runs 14 residues. Trimming removed 3 bases at V and 2 bases at J, with 11 bases between. The CDR3 protein is CSVDRDGPYNEQFF. CDR3 in DNA: TGCAGCGTTGATCGGGACGGACCCTACAATGAGCAGTTCTTC.

The chain employs TRBV29-1 and TRBJ2-1, with 14 bases matching TRBD2. The length of the CDR3 is 14 residues. Looked up from germline, CDR1 is SQVTM and CDR2 is ANQGSEA. Unmatched junction bases numbered 7, after V lost 6 bases and J lost 9 bases. The CDR3 loop reads CSVGTSGSATEQFF. As DNA, the CDR3 is TGCAGCGTAGGGACTAGCGGGAGTGCCACTGAGCAGTTCTTC.

The CDR3 DNA reads TGTGCCAGCAGTTACCTCCAGCGCAGCTCCTACGAGCAGTACTTC. Protein product: CASSYLQRSSYEQYF. This chain joins TRBV6-5 and TRBJ2-7; D unresolved. Germline CDR1 MNHEY, CDR2 SVGAGI. The CDR3 extends over 15 amino acids. V lost 2 bases and J 0 bases, leaving 11 bases between the germline ends.

This chain joins TRBV6-4 and TRBJ2-1; D is possibly TRBD2 (6 bases). This CDR3 spans 14 amino acids. Trimming cost V 5 bases and J 4 bases, with 12 bases left between them. Germline assignment: CDR1 MRHNA and CDR2 SNTAGT. The DNA for the CDR3 is TGTGCCAGCAGTCTAAACGGGGGTTACAATGAGCAGTTCTTC. Translating gives CASSLNGGYNEQFF.

Of note for this clone: Relative to the germline gene, one junction end is altered; a read error may explain this. The chain recombines TRBV19 with TRBJ2-1, with 11 bases identical to TRBD2. The CDR3 runs to 14 residues. CDR1 and CDR2 (germline): LNHDA, SQIVND (reference sequence). CDR3 amino acids: CASTIAGGPNEQFF. As DNA, the CDR3 is TGTGCCAGTACTATAGCGGGAGGGCCCAATGAGCAGTTCTTC.

This chain connects TRBV28 to TRBJ1-2; D is ambiguous. Germline V gives CDR1 MDHEN, CDR2 SYDVKM. Trimming shortened V by 3 bases and J by 8 bases, and 16 bases separated the two germline ends. The CDR3 totals 14 residues. CDR3 amino acids: CASSLSVPSWGYTF. CDR3 in DNA: TGTGCCAGCAGTTTGTCAGTTCCTTCGTGGGGCTACACCTTC.

This rearrangement joins TRBV9 to TRBJ2-7, with TRBD2 matching over 11 bases. Per the germline V gene, CDR1 is SGDLS and CDR2 is YYNGEE. This CDR3 has 14 residues. J was trimmed by 3 bases and V by 7 bases; bases with no gene match: 6. CDR3 sequence reads: CASGRLAGLYEQYF. CDR3 DNA sequence: TGTGCCAGCGGTCGACTAGCGGGGCTCTACGAGCAGTACTTC.

The chain is built from TRBV11-1 and TRBJ1-3; TRBD1 might be the D (5 bases). Trimming shortened V by 5 bases and J by 0 bases, and 14 bases separated the two germline ends. This CDR3 region has 16 residues. Germline V gene sequence: CDR1 SGHAT, CDR2 FQDESV (reference sequence). CDR3 residues: CASSKTRGFSGNTIYF. CDR3 sequence (DNA): TGTGCCAGCAGCAAGACCCGGGGCTTCTCTGGAAACACCATATATTTT. The variable domain in full, with the rest retrieved from reference TRBV11-1 and TRBJ1-3, is EAEVAQSPRYKITEKSQAVAFWCDPISGHATLYWYRQILGQGPELLVQFQDESVVDDSQLPKDRFSAERLKGVDSTLKIQPAELGDSAMYLCASSKTRGFSGNTIYFGEGSWLTVV.

The rearrangement links TRBV27 to TRBJ2-6, with 7 bases that match TRBD1. V shed 3 bases, J shed 0 bases, and the junction held 5 bases outside the gene matches. CDR1 and CDR2 from the germline V gene are MNHEY and SMNVEV (reference sequence). The CDR3 spans 17 residues. CDR3 bases: TGTGCCAGCAGTTTTAGGACAGGCAGCTCTGGGGCCAACGTCCTGACTTTC. Translation: CASSFRTGSSGANVLTF. The entire variable domain, with the rest obtained from reference TRBV27 and TRBJ2-6, is as follows: EAQVTQNPRYLITVTGKKLTVTCSQNMNHEYMSWYRQDPGLGLRQIYYSMNVEVTDKGDVPEGYKVSRKEKRNFPLILESPSPNQTSLYFCASSFRTGSSGANVLTFGAGSRLTVL.

This clone showed up just a few times. The chain combines TRBV19 with TRBJ1-1; D not certain. This CDR3 region has 12 residues. Trimming pared 0 bases from V and 7 bases from J, leaving 6 bases between. Germline V gene lookup returns CDR1 LNHDA and CDR2 SQIVND (reference sequence). Here the CDR3 DNA reads TGTGCCAGTAGTATAGAATTCCGTGAAGCTTTCTTT. Protein: CASSIEFREAFF.

V and J are TRBV2 and TRBJ2-1, with 11 bases that match TRBD2. Germline V gene lookup returns CDR1 SNHLY and CDR2 FYNNEI. The V gene end was trimmed by 6 bases and the J gene end by 0 bases; junction bases not matched to a gene: 7. The CDR3 length is 17 residues. The CDR3 DNA reads as TGTGCCAGCAGGTCGCTAGCGGGAGGTAGCTCCTACAATGAGCAGTTCTTC. Translating gives CASRSLAGGSSYNEQFF.

This chain uses TRBV7-2 with TRBJ2-5, with 12 bases aligning to TRBD2. This CDR3 has 15 amino acids. The ends lost 11 bases at V and 4 bases at J; junction bases unmatched: 11. CDR1 is SGHTA, CDR2 FQGNSA, per germline. The CDR3 region has the DNA TGTGCCGGAAGTTCGGCTAGCGGGAGGGGAGAGACCCAGTACTTC. This gives the protein CAGSSASGRGETQYF.

Only one count was recorded for this clone. V and J are TRBV19 and TRBJ2-2, with no clear D. This CDR3 comprises 12 residues. Trimming removed 4 bases from V and 7 bases from J, with 7 bases in between. CDR1 and CDR2 (germline): LNHDA, SQIVND (reference sequence). The chain's CDR3 is CASSTTIGELFF. CDR3 sequence (DNA): TGTGCCAGTAGTACCACGATCGGGGAGCTGTTTTTT.

This rearrangement joins TRBV28 to TRBJ2-1, with no clear D. There are 12 residues in the CDR3. Germline loops: CDR1 MDHEN, CDR2 SYDVKM. Deletions cut 5 bases from V and 3 bases from J, with 5 bases between. The CDR3 region has the DNA TGTGCCAGCAGTCCCTTCTACAATGAGCAGTTCTTC. The encoded protein is CASSPFYNEQFF.

The genes are TRBV11-2 and TRBJ2-2; TRBD1 matches 10 bases. Trimming cost V 4 bases and J 5 bases; bases outside gene matches: 7. CDR3 length: 16 residues. Germline V gene lookup returns CDR1 SGHAT and CDR2 FQNNGV. In DNA form, the CDR3 reads TGTGCCAGCAGCTCCTCGGACAGGGGGTATACCGGGGAGCTGTTTTTT. Protein product: CASSSSDRGYTGELFF. The full variable domain, completed using reference TRBV11-2 and TRBJ2-2, is EAGVAQSPRYKIIEKRQSVAFWCNPISGHATLYWYQQILGQGPKLLIQFQNNGVVDDSQLPKDRFSAERLKGVDSTLKIQPAKLEDSAVYLCASSSSDRGYTGELFFGEGSRLTVL.

V gene TRBV2 combines with J gene TRBJ1-1, with D tentatively TRBD1 (6 bases). Trimming removed 0 bases at V and 5 bases at J, with 16 bases between. There are 16 residues in the CDR3. Germline loops: CDR1 SNHLY, CDR2 FYNNEI. The CDR3 protein is CASSEAQQGPGTEAFF. In nucleotides, the CDR3 is TGTGCCAGCAGTGAAGCGCAGCAGGGGCCGGGGACTGAAGCTTTCTTT.

The chain links TRBV19 to TRBJ2-3; 9 positions match TRBD1. Looked up from germline, CDR1 is LNHDA and CDR2 is SQIVND (reference sequence). Losses at the gene ends were 7 bases for V and 3 bases for J; bases not matched to a gene: 8. The CDR3 has 15 amino acids. CDR3 in DNA: TGTGCCAGTAATACCGGGACAGGGCTAACAGATACGCAGTATTTT. Protein product: CASNTGTGLTDTQYF.

The gene calls are TRBV10-2 and TRBJ2-4, with D possibly being TRBD2 (5 bases). V gave up 2 bases and J gave up 3 bases, with 8 bases separating them. CDR1 WSHSY and CDR2 SAAADI come from the germline V gene. The CDR3 has 14 amino acids. The CDR3 bases are TGCGCCAGCAGTGAGCCGGGATTCAAAAACATTCAGTACTTC. Its protein product is CASSEPGFKNIQYF.

This clone was detected a few times. The gene calls are TRBV6-1 and TRBJ2-7, with a weak D call TRBD2 (7 bases). The CDR3 is made up of 18 amino acids. Per the germline V gene, CDR1 is MNHNS and CDR2 is SASEGT. V lost 1 base and J 1 base, leaving 20 bases between the germline ends. Here the CDR3 DNA reads TGTGCCAGCAGTGAAGGCAACTCCTGGAGCGGGACATCCTACGAGCAGTACTTC. It encodes CASSEGNSWSGTSYEQYF.